This is a list of T cell receptor beta chains from one sample in a study of cytomegalovirus exposure and HLA in healthy donors. Data came from immunoSEQ multiplex PCR; TCRdb stores just in-frame clones and leaves some out. This table has tens of thousands of clones, 91% appearing once. The sequenced sample was PBMCs. These receptors came from a young man in good health and CMV-seronegative. CDR3s include the opening cysteine and the closing phenylalanine or tryptophan. The D gene is left open where the match is weak. A clone size is listed for some rows: how often the clone was seen (once, few, many), or a class if it is expanded.

v_call,d_call,clone_size,j_call,cdr3_aa
TRBV9,TRBD1,-,TRBJ1-3,CASTKTGLSGNTIYF
TRBV28,-,-,TRBJ1-1,CATLDQGPGNEAFF
TRBV14,TRBD1,-,TRBJ2-7,CASSRSTGVLYEQYF
TRBV11-3,TRBD2,-,TRBJ2-2,CASSSTSGRGTGELFF
TRBV7-3,TRBD2,-,TRBJ2-5,CASSEYSGGGQETQYF
TRBV7-3,-,-,TRBJ1-1,CASSLDGGNTEAFF
TRBV30,TRBD2,-,TRBJ2-3,CAWSGGSGGTTYF
TRBV11-1,-,-,TRBJ2-7,CASSFPPSSYEQYF
TRBV10-3,-,-,TRBJ1-5,CASSSGETGNQPQHF
TRBV19,TRBD1,-,TRBJ1-5,CASRVEGQSNQPQHF
TRBV5-1,TRBD2,-,TRBJ2-3,CASSLGYSGRATDTQYF
TRBV29-1,TRBD1,-,TRBJ1-2,CSVPQVGTGDGYTF
TRBV4-3,TRBD1,-,TRBJ1-2,CASSQDSGTDYGYTF
TRBV28,TRBD1,-,TRBJ2-7,CASRPDRAHEQYF
TRBV6-4,-,-,TRBJ2-1,CASSGSETDEQFF
TRBV19,TRBD2,-,TRBJ2-1,CASSARLAGGSYNEQFF
TRBV6-6,-,-,TRBJ2-2,CASSPPGTGELFF
TRBV28,-,once,TRBJ1-1,CASRTQAGRENTEAFF
TRBV19,TRBD1,once,TRBJ1-1,CASSVDRVEAFF
TRBV5-6,-,-,TRBJ1-1,CASSLVQKNTEAFF
TRBV10-1,-,-,TRBJ1-4,CASRRDNVGTNEKLFF
TRBV6-6,-,-,TRBJ2-7,CASSYSAGIPYEQYF
TRBV7-9,-,-,TRBJ2-5,CASSSTRETQYF
TRBV4-1,-,-,TRBJ2-1,CASSHNTGPVINEQFF
TRBV29-1,-,-,TRBJ2-7,CSAETRASGEQYF
TRBV10-3,TRBD1,-,TRBJ2-5,CATRRTGEETQYF
TRBV11-3,-,-,TRBJ1-4,CASSLVGVINEKLFF
TRBV7-7,-,-,TRBJ2-3,CASSNVGVDTQYF
TRBV15,TRBD1,-,TRBJ1-4,CATSRGTGGATNEKLFF
TRBV6-5,TRBD1,-,TRBJ1-2,CASSYRDRGHYGYTF
TRBV29-1,TRBD1,-,TRBJ2-7,CSASQGWNEQYF
TRBV5-1,-,-,TRBJ2-7,CASRDSYEQYF
TRBV9,TRBD2,few,TRBJ2-1,CASSVGGRANNEQFF
TRBV5-1,TRBD1,-,TRBJ1-2,CASSLAPGQGWGYTF
TRBV7-3,TRBD2,-,TRBJ2-1,CASSLAGLANHEQFF
TRBV28,-,-,TRBJ2-3,CASSLLAGPSTDTQYF
TRBV27,TRBD1,once,TRBJ2-3,CASSSWTGGLTDTQYF
TRBV6-6,TRBD2,-,TRBJ2-7,CASSYQREATYEQYF
TRBV27,-,-,TRBJ2-2,CASSRTETGELFF